The T cell receptor beta chain described here comes from a study of control samples from healthy donors and cancer patients. Profiled with immunoSEQ multiplex PCR; TCRdb holds only in-frame clones, not every one. The data show tens of thousands of clones, more than 70% seen once. In germline, CDR1 is SGHDT, CDR2 YYEEEE. The CDR3 covers 17 residues. V shed 4 bases and J 3 bases; nucleotides not matched to a gene: 11. Sequencing input: PBMCs. The receptor was derived from a man aged 55 to 70 with colorectal cancer. This rearrangement joins TRBV5-6 to TRBJ2-3; 10 positions agree with TRBD2. The CDR3 region is CASSRPSLAGSTDTQYF. The CDR3 coding sequence is TGTGCCAGCAGCCGCCCCTCACTAGCGGGGAGTACAGATACGCAGTATTTT.